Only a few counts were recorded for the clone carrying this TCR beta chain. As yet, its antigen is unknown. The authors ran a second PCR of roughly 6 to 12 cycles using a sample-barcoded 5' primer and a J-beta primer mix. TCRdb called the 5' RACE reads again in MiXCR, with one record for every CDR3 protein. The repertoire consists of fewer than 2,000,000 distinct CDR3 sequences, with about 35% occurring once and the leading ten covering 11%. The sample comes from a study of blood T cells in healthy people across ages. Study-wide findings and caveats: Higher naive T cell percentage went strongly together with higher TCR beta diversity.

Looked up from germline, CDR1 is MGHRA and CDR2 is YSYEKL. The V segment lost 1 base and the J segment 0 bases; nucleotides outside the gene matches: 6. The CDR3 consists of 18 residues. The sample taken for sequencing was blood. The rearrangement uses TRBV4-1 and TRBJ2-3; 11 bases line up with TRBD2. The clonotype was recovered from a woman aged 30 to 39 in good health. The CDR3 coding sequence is TGCGCCAGCAGCCAAGTCGCGACTAGCGGGGAGAGCACAGATACGCAGTATTTT. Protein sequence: CASSQVATSGESTDTQYF.